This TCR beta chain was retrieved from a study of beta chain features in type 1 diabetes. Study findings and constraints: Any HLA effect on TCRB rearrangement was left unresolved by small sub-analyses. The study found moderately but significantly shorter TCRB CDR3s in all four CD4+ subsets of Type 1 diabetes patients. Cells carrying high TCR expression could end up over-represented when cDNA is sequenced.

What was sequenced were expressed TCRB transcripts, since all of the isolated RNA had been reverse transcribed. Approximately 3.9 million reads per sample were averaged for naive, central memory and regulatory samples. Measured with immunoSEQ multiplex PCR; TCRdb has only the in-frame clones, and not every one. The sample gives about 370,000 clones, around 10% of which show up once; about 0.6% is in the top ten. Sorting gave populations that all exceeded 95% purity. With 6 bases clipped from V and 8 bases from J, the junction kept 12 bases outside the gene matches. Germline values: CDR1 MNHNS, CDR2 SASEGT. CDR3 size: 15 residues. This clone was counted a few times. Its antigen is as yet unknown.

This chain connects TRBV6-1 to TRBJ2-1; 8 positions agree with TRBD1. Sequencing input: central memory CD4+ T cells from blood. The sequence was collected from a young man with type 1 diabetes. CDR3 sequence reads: CASRTDRGWGDEQFF. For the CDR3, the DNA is TGTGCCAGCAGGACCGACAGGGGATGGGGGGATGAGCAGTTCTTC.